Below are 30 T cell receptor beta chains sequenced from a single sample in a study of blood T cell repertoires in COVID-19. Clones were read by immunoSEQ multiplex PCR, and TCRdb kept only the in-frame ones, dropping some. Of 100,000 to 150,000 clones in the sample, roughly two thirds were seen once. The source material was peripheral blood. The receptors derive from a woman in her 70s with acute or convalescent COVID-19.

The V call is TRBV27, the J call TRBJ1-5, with 9 bases aligning to TRBD1. Per the germline V gene, CDR1 is MNHEY and CDR2 is SMNVEV (reference sequence). J gave up 3 bases and V 2 bases, and 8 bases lay outside the gene matches. The CDR3 loop spans 17 amino acids. The CDR3 DNA follows: TGTGCCAGCAGTTTAATAGGGACAGGGCATTTCAATCAGCCCCAGCATTTT. Protein product: CASSLIGTGHFNQPQHF.

The chain is built from TRBV5-1 and TRBJ2-1, with 10 positions matching TRBD2. CDR3 length equals 14 residues. V lost 5 bases and J lost 9; bases outside the gene matches: 8. The V gene's germline CDR1 is SGHRS and CDR2 YFSETQ. CDR3 loop: CASRSGTSDSEQFF. CDR3 bases: TGCGCCAGCAGGTCCGGGACTAGCGATAGTGAGCAGTTCTTC. Using reference TRBV5-1 and TRBJ2-1 for the parts outside the CDR3, the full variable domain is KAGVTQTPRYLIKTRGQQVTLSCSPISGHRSVSWYQQTPGQGLQFLFEYFSETQRNKGNFPGRFSGRQFSNSRSEMNVSTLELGDSALYLCASRSGTSDSEQFFGPGTRLTVL.

The V call is TRBV6-6, the J call TRBJ2-7, with D maybe TRBD2 (5 bases). V was shortened by 3 bases and J by 6 bases, with 12 bases between the two germline ends. The CDR3 length is 13 residues. Germline CDR1 reads MNHNY; CDR2 reads SVGAGI (reference sequence). Here the CDR3 reads CASSYFKGSEQYF. The CDR3, as DNA: TGTGCCAGCAGTTATTTCAAAGGGAGCGAGCAGTACTTC.

The V call is TRBV10-3, the J call TRBJ1-1; 11 bases fit TRBD1. J gave up 4 bases and V 6 bases, and 4 bases lay outside the gene matches. CDR1 and CDR2 (germline): ENHRY, SYGVKD. The CDR3 covers 14 residues. CDR3 nucleotide sequence: TGTGCCATCAGGGGACAGGGGGAGGGCACTGAAGCTTTCTTT. Its translation is CAIRGQGEGTEAFF.

The chain employs TRBV25-1 and TRBJ1-6; D possibly corresponds to TRBD1 (6 bases). CDR1 and CDR2 (germline): MGHDK, SYGVNS. V gave up 4 bases and J gave up 10 bases, with 14 bases separating them. The CDR3 runs to 14 residues. In DNA form, the CDR3 reads TGTGCCAGCAGTGTGGGACACTTGGGGTCACCCCTCCACTTT. Amino acid sequence: CASSVGHLGSPLHF.

The chain couples TRBV7-6 to TRBJ1-1; 10 bases are shared with TRBD1. CDR1 and CDR2 from the germline V gene are SGHVS and FNYEAQ. The CDR3 length is 16 residues. With V trimmed by 4 bases and J by 1 base, 6 bases remained unmatched. CDR3 amino acids: CASSSLTGGSNTEAFF. The CDR3 DNA sequence: TGTGCCAGCAGCTCGTTGACAGGGGGCTCGAACACTGAAGCTTTCTTT.

The V gene is TRBV6-2 or TRBV6-3, the J gene TRBJ2-2, with a weak D call TRBD2 (6 bases). Germline V gene sequence: CDR1 MNHEY, CDR2 SVGEGT. The CDR3 loop spans 13 amino acids. Trimming shortened V by 5 bases and J by 7 bases, and 11 bases separated the two germline ends. The CDR3 spells CASSTRRGGELFF. In DNA form, the CDR3 reads TGTGCCAGCAGTACTCGGAGGGGCGGGGAGCTGTTTTTT.

As to this clone: At one end, the junction sequence differs from germline, possibly due to a read error. In nucleotides, the CDR3 is TGCGCCAGCAGCCAAGATGAGGGCCCCGGGCGGGGTCGAATCTTC. It yields the protein CASSQDEGPGRGRIF. The gene calls are TRBV4-3 and TRBJ2-1, with a possible D match to TRBD2 (6 bases). Germline lookup yields CDR1 LGHNA and CDR2 YSLEER. The CDR3 is 15 amino acids.

The V call is TRBV19, the J call TRBJ2-3, with D possibly being TRBD2 (6 bases). Trimming stripped 3 bases from V and 2 bases from J, with 12 bases between. This CDR3 has 15 residues. CDR1 LNHDA and CDR2 SQIVND come from the germline V gene (reference sequence). CDR3 DNA sequence: TGTGCCAGTAGTATGGAGGGGCGTTCCACAGATACGCAGTATTTT. Translating gives CASSMEGRSTDTQYF.

This clone was found once. V usage is TRBV5-6 and J usage is TRBJ2-7; maybe TRBD1 (6 bases). The CDR3 has 14 residues. Trimming took 4 bases from V and 3 from J, leaving 14 bases between them. Per the germline V gene, CDR1 is SGHDT and CDR2 is YYEEEE. The CDR3 DNA reads TGTGCCAGCAGCCCTCGAACAGGGTACTACGAGCAGTACTTC. Its protein is CASSPRTGYYEQYF.

This clone turned up a few times. J is TRBJ2-5 and V is TRBV7-8, with D perhaps TRBD1 (5 bases). This CDR3 contains 15 residues. Trimming took off 7 bases at V and 4 bases at J, with 19 bases between the two ends. CDR1 and CDR2 (germline): SGHVS, FQNEAQ. The CDR3 region is CASTQAMSDRETQYF. The CDR3 DNA follows: TGTGCCAGCACACAGGCTATGTCAGATAGAGAGACCCAGTACTTC. The variable domain in full, completed from reference TRBV7-8 and TRBJ2-5, reads GAGVSQSPRYKVAKRGQDVALRCDPISGHVSLFWYQQALGQGPEFLTYFQNEAQLDKSGLPSDRFFAERPEGSVSTLKIQRTQQEDSAVYLCASTQAMSDRETQYFGPGTRLLVL.

Only one count was recorded for this clone. The chain combines TRBV19 with TRBJ2-3; TRBD2 matches at 8 bases. Germline lookup yields CDR1 LNHDA and CDR2 SQIVND (reference sequence). V shed 3 bases, J shed 7 bases, and the junction held 12 bases outside the gene matches. The CDR3 runs 16 residues. In DNA form, the CDR3 reads TGTGCCAGTAGTATTTGGCTAGCGGGCGGATCAAATACGCAGTATTTT. Its protein product is CASSIWLAGGSNTQYF.

This clone was seen only once. V is TRBV25-1 and J is TRBJ2-1; 7 bases align to TRBD2. The CDR3 spans 17 residues. The junction had 16 bases not matched to a gene; V was cut back by 3 bases and J by 8 bases. Per the germline V gene, CDR1 is MGHDK and CDR2 is SYGVNS. The CDR3 DNA reads TGTGCCAGCAGTGAGAATAAGGGGAGGGCGACCGTGGATGAGCAGTTCTTC. Encoded protein: CASSENKGRATVDEQFF.

This clone was seen only once. The chain uses TRBV2 and TRBJ2-3; TRBD1 matches at 11 bases. From germline, CDR1 is SNHLY and CDR2 FYNNEI. This CDR3 is built from 13 residues. With 10 bases clipped from V and 6 bases from J, the junction kept 6 bases outside the gene matches. CDR3 bases: TGTGCCATCCAGGGACAGGGGGGGGATACGCAGTATTTT. This codes for CAIQGQGGDTQYF.

The chain's CDR3 is CSVAKGDNEQFF. CDR3 bases: TGCAGCGTTGCTAAGGGAGACAATGAGCAGTTCTTC. The chain has TRBV29-1 and TRBJ2-1, with a tentative D call TRBD2 (5 bases). The CDR3 consists of 12 residues. CDR1 SQVTM and CDR2 ANQGSEA come from the germline V gene. The ends were cut back, 4 bases at V and 5 bases at J, with 9 bases in the middle.

The chain is built from TRBV4-1 and TRBJ2-3; D is perhaps TRBD2 (5 bases). The CDR3 is 15 amino acids. V gave up 7 bases and J gave up 0 bases, with 14 bases separating them. From germline, CDR1 is MGHRA and CDR2 YSYEKL. CDR3 DNA: TGCGCCAGCATGAGCGGAGCCTCTAGCACAGATACGCAGTATTTT. This encodes CASMSGASSTDTQYF.

J is TRBJ1-2 and V is TRBV6-1; D is unresolved. The CDR3 runs 13 residues. Germline CDR1 and CDR2: MNHNS and SASEGT. The V and J ends lost 3 bases and 8 bases respectively, with 13 bases between them. CDR3 coding DNA: TGTGCCAGCAGTGAGGTTGGGAGTGGCGGCTACACCTTC. Its protein product is CASSEVGSGGYTF.

The J gene is TRBJ2-7, the V gene TRBV19, with TRBD1 identical over 9 bases. The CDR3 sequence is 15 residues long. V lost 4 bases, J lost 5 bases, and 9 bases stayed unmatched. The germline V gene has CDR1 LNHDA and CDR2 SQIVND (reference sequence). CDR3 amino acids: CASSTALGTGNEQYF. In DNA, the CDR3 is TGTGCCAGTAGTACCGCTCTGGGGACAGGGAACGAGCAGTACTTC.

This clone was found once. The V and J genes are TRBV30 and TRBJ1-1; 7 bases fit TRBD1. Looked up from germline, CDR1 is GTSNPN and CDR2 is SVGIG (reference sequence). V dropped 4 bases and J dropped 6; count of bases not matched to a gene: 8. This CDR3 contains 13 residues. The CDR3 loop is CAWTTGVRAEAFF. The CDR3 DNA reads as TGTGCCTGGACAACAGGGGTTAGGGCTGAAGCTTTCTTT.

J is TRBJ1-1 and V is TRBV2; no reliable D call. The ends were cut back, 6 bases at V and 4 bases at J, with 18 bases in the middle. Per the germline V gene, CDR1 is SNHLY and CDR2 is FYNNEI. This CDR3 region has 15 residues. The CDR3 loop is CASREQLVLFTEAFF. CDR3 nucleotide sequence: TGTGCCAGCAGAGAACAACTAGTTTTGTTCACTGAAGCTTTCTTT.

The chain has TRBV6-6 and TRBJ1-5; D may be TRBD1 (5 bases). This CDR3 spans 19 amino acids. Germline loops: CDR1 MNHNY, CDR2 SVGAGI (reference sequence). Trimming stripped 5 bases from V and 1 base from J, with 24 bases between. The CDR3 DNA reads TGTGCCAGCAGTCCGAGGGTGGGGGGATCTTTCACCAGCAATCAGCCCCAGCATTTT. Protein: CASSPRVGGSFTSNQPQHF.

The V and J genes are TRBV4-1 and TRBJ2-1, with D tentatively TRBD1 (5 bases). With 4 bases removed from V and 3 bases from J, the gap between germline ends came to 16 bases. CDR1 MGHRA and CDR2 YSYEKL come from the germline V gene. The CDR3 has 16 amino acids. The CDR3 DNA is TGCGCCAGCAGCCCCACGGTCCAGGGCATCTACAATGAGCAGTTCTTC. Translating it yields CASSPTVQGIYNEQFF.

The chain links TRBV6-4 to TRBJ2-1, with D unresolved. The CDR3 has 13 residues. Germline V gene sequence: CDR1 MRHNA, CDR2 SNTAGT. V lost 3 bases and J lost 10, with 13 bases in between. The CDR3 DNA sequence: TGTGCCAGCAGTGAACCCGCTAGAGGAGAGCAGTTCTTC. It encodes CASSEPARGEQFF.

V is TRBV29-1 and J is TRBJ2-1; 9 bases are a match to TRBD1. The germline gives CDR1 SQVTM, CDR2 ANQGSEA. CDR3 length: 14 residues. Trimming took 6 bases from V and 6 from J; bases not matched to a gene: 9. The CDR3 coding sequence is TGCAGCGTGGAGGACAGGGGCCTAATCAATGAGCAGTTCTTC. It yields the protein CSVEDRGLINEQFF.

This clone was counted many times. This sequence joins TRBV27 and TRBJ2-2, with 12 bases fitting TRBD1. The CDR3 spans 17 residues. The V segment lost 6 bases and the J segment 4 bases; nucleotides outside the gene matches: 9. Germline loops: CDR1 MNHEY, CDR2 SMNVEV (reference sequence). CDR3 bases: TGTGCCAGCAGCCGTCTGGGACAGGGGGCGTCCACCGGGGAGCTGTTTTTT. Translating gives CASSRLGQGASTGELFF.

This clone appeared a few times. CDR3 region: CASSPTGGNEKLFF. The CDR3 DNA reads as TGTGCCAGCAGTCCGACAGGGGGAAATGAAAAACTGTTTTTT. The chain recombines TRBV3-1 (or the pseudogene TRBV3-2) with TRBJ1-4; 9 positions match TRBD1. The CDR3 totals 14 residues. Germline loops: CDR1 LGHDT, CDR2 YNNKEL (reference sequence). Germline trimming cut 6 bases from V and 5 bases from J; bases unmatched to any gene: 4.

The chain carries TRBV28 and TRBJ2-1, with 9 bases identical to TRBD2. The CDR3 sequence is 15 residues long. Germline V lookup: CDR1 MDHEN, CDR2 SYDVKM. V was pared by 7 bases and J by 2 bases, with 6 bases of the junction left unmatched. In DNA form, the CDR3 reads TGTGCCAGCACCCGCGGGGGGGGGACCTACAATGAGCAGTTCTTC. Translation: CASTRGGGTYNEQFF.

This clone was seen more than once but under ten times. The J gene is TRBJ2-5, the V gene TRBV29-1, with 8 bases lining up with TRBD1. The CDR3 has 15 amino acids. V trimming: 4 bases; J trimming: 5 bases; junction bases outside the gene matches: 12. Germline lookup yields CDR1 SQVTM and CDR2 ANQGSEA. CDR3 residues: CSVVGWQGASETQYF. CDR3 nucleotide sequence: TGCAGCGTTGTCGGGTGGCAGGGGGCGTCTGAGACCCAGTACTTC. Complete variable domain (other parts from reference TRBV29-1 and TRBJ2-5): SAVISQKPSRDICQRGTSLTIQCQVDSQVTMMFWYRQQPGQSLTLIATANQGSEATYESGFVIDKFPISRPNLTFSTLTVSNMSPEDSSIYLCSVVGWQGASETQYFGPGTRLLVL.

This rearrangement joins TRBV9 to TRBJ1-2; the D gene is possibly TRBD1 (6 bases). V dropped 0 bases and J dropped 8 bases, with 20 bases sitting between them. The CDR3 has 16 residues. In germline, CDR1 is SGDLS, CDR2 YYNGEE. The CDR3 protein is CASSVVPDSTQGGYTF. The DNA for the CDR3 is TGTGCCAGCAGCGTAGTCCCGGACAGTACCCAAGGCGGCTACACCTTC.

V usage is TRBV18 and J usage is TRBJ2-1; D is perhaps TRBD2 (5 bases). Germline lookup yields CDR1 KGHSH and CDR2 LQKENI. The CDR3 runs to 17 residues. Trimming removed 4 bases from V and 5 bases from J, with 21 bases in between. CDR3 nucleotide sequence: TGTGCCAGCTCACGTCGGGAATCTAGCTTCATTCACAATGAGCAGTTCTTC. This codes for CASSRRESSFIHNEQFF. The full variable domain, its missing parts supplied by reference TRBV18 and TRBJ2-1, is NAGVMQNPRHLVRRRGQEARLRCSPMKGHSHVYWYRQLPEEGLKFMVYLQKENIIDESGMPKERFSAEFPKEGPSILRIQQVVRGDSAAYFCASSRRESSFIHNEQFFGPGTRLTVL.